Listed below are T cell receptor beta chains from one sample, sequenced in a study of early stage breast cancer tumors. Profiled with immunoSEQ multiplex PCR; TCRdb holds only in-frame clones, not every one. Among about 72,000 clones, more than 60% were seen once, and the ten largest hold about 3.6%. What was sequenced was blood. Every receptor here comes from a person in their sixties with breast cancer. Both conserved end residues are trimmed from each CDR3. Each record gives: D gene, J gene, V gene, CDR3 protein. The D gene is left open where the match is weak.

NA,TRBJ2-7,TRBV10-3,AISDWQVKTYEQY
NA,TRBJ2-3,TRBV18,ASSPQADTQY
TRBD2,TRBJ2-3,TRBV28,ASSLLTSGTSTDTQY
NA,TRBJ1-1,TRBV7-9,ASSQLLDSALNTEAF
TRBD1,TRBJ1-1,TRBV18,ASSADRRAEAF
NA,TRBJ2-2,TRBV27,ASSLSYLANTGELF
NA,TRBJ1-4,TRBV21-1,ASRVRGQKLF
TRBD2,TRBJ2-7,TRBV7-3,ASSPLAGGYEQY
TRBD1,TRBJ2-5,TRBV5-1,ASSSGQGVQETQY
TRBD1,TRBJ2-2,TRBV5-1,ASSLDRTGGYTGELF
NA,TRBJ1-1,TRBV28,ASSEDTEAF
TRBD1,TRBJ1-1,TRBV6-5,ASSPGLEQGASAF
NA,TRBJ1-1,TRBV6-1,ASSEYGDEAF
NA,TRBJ2-5,TRBV7-3,ASSSTGSKAETQY
NA,TRBJ1-6,TRBV4-1,ASSQPGNNSPLH
NA,TRBJ1-5,TRBV19,ASRINRVDQPQH
TRBD1,TRBJ1-4,TRBV7-9,ASSLGTGGKLF
NA,TRBJ1-4,TRBV4-1,ASSQEWSRALGEKLF
NA,TRBJ1-2,TRBV30,AWRDFGNYGYT
TRBD2,TRBJ2-7,TRBV7-2,ASSISGKGYEQY
TRBD2,TRBJ2-1,TRBV4-1,ASSQGLAGGNYYNEQF
TRBD2,TRBJ2-2,TRBV6-6,ASRLSGGLNTGELF
TRBD1,TRBJ1-6,TRBV4-1,ASSQTGTGNSPLH
TRBD1,TRBJ2-7,TRBV5-1,ASSLRTPGQGHYEQY
NA,TRBJ2-7,TRBV7-8,ASSSSFGYYEQY
TRBD1,TRBJ1-1,TRBV4-2,ASSLDRGQDTEAF
NA,TRBJ1-5,TRBV7-9,ASSFEADTPTPQH
TRBD2,TRBJ2-1,TRBV2,ASSREGAGVLDEQF
TRBD1,TRBJ2-7,TRBV13,ASSSSQGAYEQY
NA,TRBJ2-4,TRBV5-1,ASSPRGQDKNIQY
TRBD2,TRBJ2-1,TRBV5-1,ASSSTSGNYNEQF
NA,TRBJ2-2,TRBV4-3,ASSQRLGGRAGELF
NA,TRBJ1-1,TRBV19,ASSMAAAEAF
TRBD1,TRBJ1-5,TRBV15,ATSRGDRGDQPQH
NA,TRBJ1-1,TRBV7-9,ASSSLQGEAF
TRBD1,TRBJ1-3,TRBV18,ASSPGTGGDTIY
NA,TRBJ1-1,TRBV4-2,ASSQASMNTEAF
TRBD1,TRBJ2-7,TRBV7-9,ASSPGTGFYEQY
NA,TRBJ2-3,TRBV7-2,ASSGKDAGTQY
TRBD1,TRBJ1-1,TRBV6-5,ASRVTGPATEAF
NA,TRBJ1-2,TRBV28,ASSLVAGGHGYT
TRBD1,TRBJ2-5,TRBV5-4,ASSLSRTGQETQY
NA,TRBJ2-1,TRBV5-6,ASSLGTPPSSYNEQF
NA,TRBJ2-5,TRBV10-3,AIKGGKETQY
TRBD1,TRBJ1-1,TRBV11-1,ASSTGVGRDTEAF
NA,TRBJ2-7,TRBV6-6,ASSYTSEQY
NA,TRBJ2-7,TRBV6-5,ASSYSTGGRNEQY
NA,TRBJ2-5,TRBV5-6,ASSRGGGETQY
NA,TRBJ2-5,TRBV2,ASSVLQPMWEETQY
TRBD2,TRBJ2-7,TRBV5-1,ASSLVGSGLAGEYEQY
NA,TRBJ2-5,TRBV6-5,ASSYSGLETQY